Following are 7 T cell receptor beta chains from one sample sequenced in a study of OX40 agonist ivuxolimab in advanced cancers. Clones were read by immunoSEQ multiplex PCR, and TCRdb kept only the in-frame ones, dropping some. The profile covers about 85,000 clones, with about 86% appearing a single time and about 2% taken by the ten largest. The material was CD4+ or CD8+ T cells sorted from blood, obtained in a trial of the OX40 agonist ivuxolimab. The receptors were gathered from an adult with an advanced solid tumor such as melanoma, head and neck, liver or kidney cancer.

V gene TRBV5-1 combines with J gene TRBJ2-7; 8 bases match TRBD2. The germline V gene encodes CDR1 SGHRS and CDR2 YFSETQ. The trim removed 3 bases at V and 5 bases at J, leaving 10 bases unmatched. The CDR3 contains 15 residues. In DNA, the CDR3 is TGCGCCAGCAGCTGGACCACCGGACTAGCAAACGAGCAGTACTTC. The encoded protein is CASSWTTGLANEQYF.

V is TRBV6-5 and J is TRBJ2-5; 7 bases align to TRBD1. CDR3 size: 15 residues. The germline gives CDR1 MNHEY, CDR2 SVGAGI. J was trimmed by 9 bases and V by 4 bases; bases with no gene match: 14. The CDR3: CASSFQTGYSSPQYF. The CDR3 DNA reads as TGTGCCAGCAGTTTTCAGACAGGGTATTCCTCGCCCCAGTACTTC.

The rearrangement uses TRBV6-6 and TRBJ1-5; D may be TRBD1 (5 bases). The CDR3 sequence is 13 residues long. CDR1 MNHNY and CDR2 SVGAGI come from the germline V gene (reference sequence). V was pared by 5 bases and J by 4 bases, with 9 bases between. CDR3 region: CASSLQVNQPQHF. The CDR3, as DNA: TGTGCCAGCAGTCTACAGGTAAATCAGCCCCAGCATTTT.

As DNA, the CDR3 is TGTGCCAGCAGTTACGCTAGACAGACAGGGGTTGAAAAACTGTTTTTT. Translating gives CASSYARQTGVEKLFF. V usage is TRBV6-6 and J usage is TRBJ1-4; the match to TRBD1 covers 8 bases. Germline CDR1 reads MNHNY; CDR2 reads SVGAGI (reference sequence). The length of the CDR3 is 16 residues. With V trimmed by 2 bases and J by 7 bases, 9 bases remained unmatched.

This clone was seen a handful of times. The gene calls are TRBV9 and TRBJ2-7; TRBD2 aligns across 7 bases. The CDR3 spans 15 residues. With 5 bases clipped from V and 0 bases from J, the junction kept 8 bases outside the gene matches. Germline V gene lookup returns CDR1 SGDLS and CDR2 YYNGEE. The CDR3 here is CASSLRGDGSYEQYF. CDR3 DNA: TGTGCCAGCAGTCTCCGGGGGGACGGCTCCTACGAGCAGTACTTC.

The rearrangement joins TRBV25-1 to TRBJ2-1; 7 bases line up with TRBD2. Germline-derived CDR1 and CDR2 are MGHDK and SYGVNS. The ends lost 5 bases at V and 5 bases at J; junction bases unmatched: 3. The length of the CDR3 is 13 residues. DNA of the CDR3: TGTGCCAGCAGTCCCCGGGGGGACAATGAGCAGTTCTTC. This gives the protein CASSPRGDNEQFF.

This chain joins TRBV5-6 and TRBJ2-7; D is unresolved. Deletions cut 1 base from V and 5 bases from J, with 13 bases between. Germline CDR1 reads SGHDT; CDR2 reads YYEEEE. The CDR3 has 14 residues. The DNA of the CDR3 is TGTGCCAGCAGCTTGCCCCCGGGTGGGGACGAGCAGTACTTC. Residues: CASSLPPGGDEQYF.